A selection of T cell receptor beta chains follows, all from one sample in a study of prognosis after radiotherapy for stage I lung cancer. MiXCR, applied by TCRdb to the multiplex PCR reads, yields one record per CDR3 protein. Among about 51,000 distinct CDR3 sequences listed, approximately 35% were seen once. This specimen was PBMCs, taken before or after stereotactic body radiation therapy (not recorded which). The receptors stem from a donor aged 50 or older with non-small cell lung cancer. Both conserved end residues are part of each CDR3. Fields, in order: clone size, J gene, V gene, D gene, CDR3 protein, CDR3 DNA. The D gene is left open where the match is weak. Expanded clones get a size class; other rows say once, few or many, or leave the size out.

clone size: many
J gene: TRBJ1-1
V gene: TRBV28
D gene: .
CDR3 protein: CASSLSRLGQAFF
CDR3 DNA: TGTGCCAGCAGTTTGAGTCGGTTGGGACAAGCTTTCTTT

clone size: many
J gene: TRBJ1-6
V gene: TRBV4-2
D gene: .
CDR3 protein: CASSRDEGNNSPLHF
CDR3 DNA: TGTGCCAGCAGCCGGGATGAGGGAAATAATTCACCCCTCCACTTT

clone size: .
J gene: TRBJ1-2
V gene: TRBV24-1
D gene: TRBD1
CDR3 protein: CATSYTRTGGSDCYTF
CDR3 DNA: TGTGCCACCAGTTACACCAGAACAGGGGGGTCCGACTGCTACACCTTC

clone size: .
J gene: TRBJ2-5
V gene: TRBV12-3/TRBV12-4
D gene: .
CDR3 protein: CASSLGRQENQYF
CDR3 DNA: TGTGCCAGCAGTTTGGGGAGACAAGAGAACCAGTACTTC

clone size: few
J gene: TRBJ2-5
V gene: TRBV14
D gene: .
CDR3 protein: CASSQRDQETQYF
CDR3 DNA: TGTGCCAGCAGCCAACGGGACCAAGAGACCCAGTACTTC

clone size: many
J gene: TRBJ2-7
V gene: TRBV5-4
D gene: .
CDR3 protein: CASSPGGPSSYEQYF
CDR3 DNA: TGTGCCAGCAGCCCAGGCGGGCCAAGCTCCTACGAGCAGTACTTC

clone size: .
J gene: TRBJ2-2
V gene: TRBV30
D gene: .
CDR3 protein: CAWAREGSPNTGELFF
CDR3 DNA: TGTGCCTGGGCGCGAGAGGGAAGTCCAAACACCGGGGAGTTGTTTTTT

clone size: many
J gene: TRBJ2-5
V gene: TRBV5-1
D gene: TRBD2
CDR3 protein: CASSTAGTSGETQYF
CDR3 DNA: TGCGCCAGCAGCACGGCCGGGACTAGCGGAGAGACCCAGTACTTC

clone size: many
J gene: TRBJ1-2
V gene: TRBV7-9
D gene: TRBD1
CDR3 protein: CASSPRGFGYTF
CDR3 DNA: TGTGCCAGCAGCCCCAGGGGGTTTGGCTACACCTTC

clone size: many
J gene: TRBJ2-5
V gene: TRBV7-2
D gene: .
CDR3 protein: CASSLMGTQYF
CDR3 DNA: TGTGCCAGCAGCTTAATGGGGACCCAGTACTTC

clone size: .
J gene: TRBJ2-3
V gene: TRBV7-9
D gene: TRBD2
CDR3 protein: CASGPIGLAGCNRDTDTQYF
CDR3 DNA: TGTGCCAGCGGACCAATCGGACTAGCGGGATGTAATCGGGACACAGATACGCAGTATTTT

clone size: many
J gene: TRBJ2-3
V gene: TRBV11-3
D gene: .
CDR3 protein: CASSLDGTGTDTQYF
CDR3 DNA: TGTGCCAGCAGCTTAGATGGGACGGGGACAGATACGCAGTATTTT

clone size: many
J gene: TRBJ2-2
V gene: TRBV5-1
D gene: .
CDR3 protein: CASSEGPVAGELFF
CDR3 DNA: TGCGCCAGCAGCGAGGGGCCAGTTGCCGGGGAGCTGTTTTTT

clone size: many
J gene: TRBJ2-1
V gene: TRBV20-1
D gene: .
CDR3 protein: CSARRGSYNEQFF
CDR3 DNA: TGCAGTGCCCGGCGGGGATCCTACAATGAGCAGTTCTTC

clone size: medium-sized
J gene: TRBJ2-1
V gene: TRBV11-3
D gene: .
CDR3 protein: CASSSTVNEQFF
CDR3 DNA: TGTGCCAGCAGCTCCACAGTGAATGAGCAGTTCTTC

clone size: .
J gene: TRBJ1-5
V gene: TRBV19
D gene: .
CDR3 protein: CASRPPGAHNQPQHF
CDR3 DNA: TGTGCCAGTAGGCCCCCGGGAGCCCATAATCAGCCCCAGCATTTT

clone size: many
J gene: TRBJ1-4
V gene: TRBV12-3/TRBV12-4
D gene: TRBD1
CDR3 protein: CASSPRDRGSEKLFF
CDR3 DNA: TGTGCCAGCAGTCCCCGGGACAGGGGGAGTGAAAAACTGTTTTTT

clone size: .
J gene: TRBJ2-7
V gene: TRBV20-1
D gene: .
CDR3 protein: CSARDAGQPHEQYF
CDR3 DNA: TGCAGTGCTAGAGACGCGGGACAGCCCCACGAGCAGTACTTC

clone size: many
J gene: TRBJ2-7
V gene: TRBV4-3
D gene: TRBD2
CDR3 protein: CASSQDSRGGGSYEQYF
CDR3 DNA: TGCGCCAGCAGCCAAGATTCGCGGGGTGGCGGGAGTTACGAGCAGTACTTC

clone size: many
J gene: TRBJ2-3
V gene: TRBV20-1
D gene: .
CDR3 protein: CSARGPPSVLSTDTQYF
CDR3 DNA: TGCAGTGCTAGGGGCCCCCCCAGCGTCCTAAGCACAGATACGCAGTATTTT

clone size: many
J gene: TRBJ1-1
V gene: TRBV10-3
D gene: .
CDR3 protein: CAISESYVGAFF
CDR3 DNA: TGTGCCATCAGTGAGTCGTACGTGGGAGCTTTCTTT

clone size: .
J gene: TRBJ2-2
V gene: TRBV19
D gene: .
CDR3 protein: CASINWGSTGELFF
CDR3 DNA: TGTGCCAGTATTAACTGGGGTAGCACCGGGGAGCTGTTTTTT

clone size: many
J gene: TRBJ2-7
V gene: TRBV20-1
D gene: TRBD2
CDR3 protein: CSGTGGTYEQYF
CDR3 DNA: TGCAGTGGAACGGGAGGAACCTACGAGCAGTACTTC

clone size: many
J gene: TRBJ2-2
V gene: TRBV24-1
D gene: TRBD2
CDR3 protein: CATSDSSGKDTGELFF
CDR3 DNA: TGTGCCACCAGTGACTCTAGCGGGAAAGACACCGGGGAGCTGTTTTTT

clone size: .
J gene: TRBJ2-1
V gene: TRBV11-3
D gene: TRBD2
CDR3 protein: CASSLDRVAGVGEQFF
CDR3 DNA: TGTGCCAGCAGCTTAGATCGGGTAGCGGGAGTGGGTGAGCAGTTCTTC

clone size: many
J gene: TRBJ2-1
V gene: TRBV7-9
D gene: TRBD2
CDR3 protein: CASSSRSGRWHNEQFF
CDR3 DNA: TGTGCCAGCAGCTCCCGTAGCGGGAGATGGCACAATGAGCAGTTCTTC

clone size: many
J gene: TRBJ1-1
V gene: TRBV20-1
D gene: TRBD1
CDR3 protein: CSARPPRGVKYGGEAFF
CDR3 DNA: TGCAGTGCTAGACCCCCCAGGGGGGTGAAGTATGGGGGTGAAGCTTTCTTT

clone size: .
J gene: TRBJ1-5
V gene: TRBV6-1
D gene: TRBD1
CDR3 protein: CASRLAGGNQPQHF
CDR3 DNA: TGTGCCAGCAGGCTCGCAGGGGGAAATCAGCCCCAGCATTTT

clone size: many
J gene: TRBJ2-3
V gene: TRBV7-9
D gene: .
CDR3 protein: CASSLVGVDTQYF
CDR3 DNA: TGTGCCAGCAGCTTAGTCGGGGTAGATACGCAGTATTTT